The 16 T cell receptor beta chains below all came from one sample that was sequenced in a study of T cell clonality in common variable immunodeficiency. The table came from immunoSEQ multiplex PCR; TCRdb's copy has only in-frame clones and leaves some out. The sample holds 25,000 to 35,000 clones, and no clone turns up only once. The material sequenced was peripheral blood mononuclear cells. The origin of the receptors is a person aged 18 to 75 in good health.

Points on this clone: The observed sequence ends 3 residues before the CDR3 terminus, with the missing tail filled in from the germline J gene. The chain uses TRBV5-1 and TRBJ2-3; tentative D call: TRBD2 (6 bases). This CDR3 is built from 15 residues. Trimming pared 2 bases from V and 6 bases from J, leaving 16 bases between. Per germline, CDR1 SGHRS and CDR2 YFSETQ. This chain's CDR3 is CASSFEGYRGDTQYF. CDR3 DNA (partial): TGCGCCAGCAGCTTCGAGGGATACCGGGGGGATACG.

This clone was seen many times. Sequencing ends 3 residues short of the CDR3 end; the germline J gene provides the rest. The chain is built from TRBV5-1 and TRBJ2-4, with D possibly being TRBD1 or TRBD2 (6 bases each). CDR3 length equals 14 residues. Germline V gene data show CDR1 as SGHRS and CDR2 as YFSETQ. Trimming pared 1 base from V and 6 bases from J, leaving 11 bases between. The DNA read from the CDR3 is TGCGCCAGCAGCTTGAGCAGGGGAGGAAACATT. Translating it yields CASSLSRGGNI. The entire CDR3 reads CASSLSRGGNIQYF. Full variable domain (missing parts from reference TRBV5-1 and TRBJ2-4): KAGVTQTPRYLIKTRGQQVTLSCSPISGHRSVSWYQQTPGQGLQFLFEYFSETQRNKGNFPGRFSGRQFSNSRSEMNVSTLELGDSALYLCASSLSRGGNIQYFGAGTRLSVL.

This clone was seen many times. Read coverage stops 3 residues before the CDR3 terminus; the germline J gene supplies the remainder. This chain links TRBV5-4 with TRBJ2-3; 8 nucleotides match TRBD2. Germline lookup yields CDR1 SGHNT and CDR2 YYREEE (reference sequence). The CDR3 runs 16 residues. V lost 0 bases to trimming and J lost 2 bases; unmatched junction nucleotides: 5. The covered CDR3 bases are TGTGCCAGCAGCTTGGTTGGCGGGAGGACCACAGATACG. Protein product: CASSLVGGRTTDT. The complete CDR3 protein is CASSLVGGRTTDTQYF. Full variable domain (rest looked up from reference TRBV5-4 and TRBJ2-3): ETGVTQSPTHLIKTRGQQVTLRCSSQSGHNTVSWYQQALGQGPQFIFQYYREEENGRGNFPPRFSGLQFPNYSSELNVNALELDDSALYLCASSLVGGRTTDTQYFGPGTRLTVL.

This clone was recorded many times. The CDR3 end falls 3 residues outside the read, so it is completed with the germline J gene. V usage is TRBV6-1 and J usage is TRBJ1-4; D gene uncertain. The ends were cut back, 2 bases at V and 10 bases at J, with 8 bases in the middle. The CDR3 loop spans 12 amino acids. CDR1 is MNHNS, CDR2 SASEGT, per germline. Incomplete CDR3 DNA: TGTGCCAGCAGTGAACTCGCAGGAAAA. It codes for CASSELAGK. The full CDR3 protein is CASSELAGKLFF.

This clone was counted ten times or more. The covered CDR3 bases are TGCAGTGCTAGAGAGGGACAGGGGGGTCAGCCC. Encoded protein: CSAREGQGGQP. The whole CDR3 sequence reads CSAREGQGGQPQHF. The genes are TRBV20-1 and TRBJ1-5; 11 positions agree with TRBD1. The CDR3 end is not reached by the read, which stops 3 residues before it; the germline J gene fills it in. CDR1 is DFQATT and CDR2 is SNEGSKA in the germline V gene (reference sequence). V was clipped by 0 bases and J by 6 bases; unmatched bases: 1. The CDR3 is 14 residues long.

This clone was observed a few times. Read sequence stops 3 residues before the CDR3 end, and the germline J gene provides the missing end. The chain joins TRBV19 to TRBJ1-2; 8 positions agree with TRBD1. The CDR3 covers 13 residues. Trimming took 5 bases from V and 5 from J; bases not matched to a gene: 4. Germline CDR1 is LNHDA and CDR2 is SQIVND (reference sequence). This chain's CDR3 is CASSGDRNYGYTF. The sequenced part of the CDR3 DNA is TGTGCCAGTAGTGGGGACAGGAATTATGGC.

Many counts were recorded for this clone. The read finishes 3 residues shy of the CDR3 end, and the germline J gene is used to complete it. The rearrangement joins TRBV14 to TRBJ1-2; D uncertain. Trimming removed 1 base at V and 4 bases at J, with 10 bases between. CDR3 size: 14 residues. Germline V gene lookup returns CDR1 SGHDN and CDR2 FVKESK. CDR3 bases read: TGTGCCAGCAGCCAAGGAGGCAGAGGCTATGGC. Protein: CASSQGGRGYG. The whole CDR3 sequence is CASSQGGRGYGYTF.

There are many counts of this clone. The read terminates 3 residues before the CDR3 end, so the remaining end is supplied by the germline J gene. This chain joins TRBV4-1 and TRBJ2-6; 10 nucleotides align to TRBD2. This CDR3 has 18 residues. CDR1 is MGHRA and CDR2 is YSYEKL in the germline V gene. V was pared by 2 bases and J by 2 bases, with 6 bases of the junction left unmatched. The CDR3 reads CASSQSSGRYTGANVLTF. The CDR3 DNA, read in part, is TGCGCCAGCAGCCAAAGTAGCGGGAGGTATACTGGGGCCAACGTC.

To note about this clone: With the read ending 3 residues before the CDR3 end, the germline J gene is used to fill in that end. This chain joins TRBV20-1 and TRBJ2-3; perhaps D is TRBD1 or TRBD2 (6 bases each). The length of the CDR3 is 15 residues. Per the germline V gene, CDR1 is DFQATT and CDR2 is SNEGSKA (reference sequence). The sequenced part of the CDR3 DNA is TGCAGTGCTAGGGACCCACAGGGAGGAGGAGAGACG. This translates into CSARDPQGGGET. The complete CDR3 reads CSARDPQGGGETQYF.

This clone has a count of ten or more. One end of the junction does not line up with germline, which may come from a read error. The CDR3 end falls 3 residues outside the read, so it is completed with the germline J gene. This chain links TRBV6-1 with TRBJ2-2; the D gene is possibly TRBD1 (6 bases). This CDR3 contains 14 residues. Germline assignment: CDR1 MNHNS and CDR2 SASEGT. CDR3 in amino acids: CASREDRLGGELFF. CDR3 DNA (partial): TGTGCCAGCAGAGAAGACAGGCTGGGCGGGGAG.

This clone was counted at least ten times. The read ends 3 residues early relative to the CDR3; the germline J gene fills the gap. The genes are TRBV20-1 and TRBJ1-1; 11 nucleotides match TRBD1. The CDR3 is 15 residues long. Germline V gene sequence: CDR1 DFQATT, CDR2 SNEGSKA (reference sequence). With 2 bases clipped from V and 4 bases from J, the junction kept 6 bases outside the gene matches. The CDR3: CSARPLGQGVTEAFF. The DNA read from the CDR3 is TGCAGTGCTAGACCACTGGGACAGGGGGTCACTGAA.

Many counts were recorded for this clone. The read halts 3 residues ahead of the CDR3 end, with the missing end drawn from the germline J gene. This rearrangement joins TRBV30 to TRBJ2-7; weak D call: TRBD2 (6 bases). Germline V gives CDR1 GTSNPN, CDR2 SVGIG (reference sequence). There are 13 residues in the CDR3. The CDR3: CALRYAGLNEQYF. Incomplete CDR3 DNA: TGTGCTTTAAGATACGCGGGACTGAACGAG.

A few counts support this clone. The CDR3: CASSLDGDTEAFF. The part of the CDR3 DNA that was read is TGTGCCAGCAGCTTAGACGGGGACACTGAA. V gene TRBV7-9 combines with J gene TRBJ1-1, with D uncertain. Read data end 3 residues before the CDR3 end; the end is taken from the germline J gene. Trimming took 1 base from V and 3 from J, leaving 6 bases between them. CDR1 SEHNR and CDR2 FQNEAQ come from the germline V gene (reference sequence). The CDR3 is made up of 13 amino acids.

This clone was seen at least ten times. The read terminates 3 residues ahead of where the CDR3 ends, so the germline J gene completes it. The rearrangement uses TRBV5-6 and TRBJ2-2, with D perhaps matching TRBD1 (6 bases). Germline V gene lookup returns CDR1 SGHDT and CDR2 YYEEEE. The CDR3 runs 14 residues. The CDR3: CASTFGDTNSPLFF. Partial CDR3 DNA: TGTGCCAGTACCTTTGGGGACACCAATTCACCG.

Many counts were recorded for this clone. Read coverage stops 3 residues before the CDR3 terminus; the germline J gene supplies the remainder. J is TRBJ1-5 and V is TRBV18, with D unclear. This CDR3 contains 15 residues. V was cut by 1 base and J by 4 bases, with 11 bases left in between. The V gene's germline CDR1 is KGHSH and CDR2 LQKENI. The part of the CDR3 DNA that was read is TGTGCCAGCTCACCACAGAAAGCGGGGAATCAGCCC. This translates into CASSPQKAGNQP. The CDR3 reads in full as CASSPQKAGNQPQHF.

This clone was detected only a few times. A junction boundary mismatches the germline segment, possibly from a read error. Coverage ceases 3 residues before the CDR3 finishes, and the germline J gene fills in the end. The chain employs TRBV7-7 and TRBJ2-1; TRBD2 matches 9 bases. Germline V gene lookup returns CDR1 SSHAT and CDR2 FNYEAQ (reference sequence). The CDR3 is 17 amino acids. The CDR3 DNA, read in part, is TGTGCTAGCAGCTTAGAGGTTTTCCGCGGGAGGGCAAATGAG. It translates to CASSLEVFRGRANE. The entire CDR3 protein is CASSLEVFRGRANEQFF.